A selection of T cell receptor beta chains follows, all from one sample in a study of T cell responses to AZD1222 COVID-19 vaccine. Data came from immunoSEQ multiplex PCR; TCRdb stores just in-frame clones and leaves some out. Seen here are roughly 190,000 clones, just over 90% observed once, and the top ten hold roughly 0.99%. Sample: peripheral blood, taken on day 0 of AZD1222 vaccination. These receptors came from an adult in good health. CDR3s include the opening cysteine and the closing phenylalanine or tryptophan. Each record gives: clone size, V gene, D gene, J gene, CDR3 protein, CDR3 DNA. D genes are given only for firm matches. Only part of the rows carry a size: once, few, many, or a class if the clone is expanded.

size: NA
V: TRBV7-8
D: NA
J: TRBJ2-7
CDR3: CASSFIAATYEQYF
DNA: TGTGCCAGCAGCTTTATAGCGGCTACCTACGAGCAGTACTTC

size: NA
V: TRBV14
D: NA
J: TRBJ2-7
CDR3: CASSQGVFREQYF
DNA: TGTGCCAGCAGCCAAGGGGTTTTTCGAGAGCAGTACTTC

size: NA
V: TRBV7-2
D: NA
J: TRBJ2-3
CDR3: CASSLGSGKSDTQYF
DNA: TGTGCCAGCAGCTTAGGATCCGGGAAATCAGATACGCAGTATTTT

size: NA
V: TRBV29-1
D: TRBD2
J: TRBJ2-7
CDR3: CSASSGFYEQYF
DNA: TGCAGCGCTTCTAGCGGCTTCTACGAGCAGTACTTC

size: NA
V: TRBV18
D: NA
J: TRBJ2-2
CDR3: CASSPQQEDTGELFF
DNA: TGTGCCAGCTCACCACAACAAGAGGACACCGGGGAGCTGTTTTTT

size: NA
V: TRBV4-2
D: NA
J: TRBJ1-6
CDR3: CASSQLGEGSYNSPLHF
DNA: TGTGCCAGCAGCCAACTGGGGGAAGGCTCCTATAATTCACCCCTCCACTTT

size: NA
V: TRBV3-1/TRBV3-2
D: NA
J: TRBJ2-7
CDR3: CASSQFAAGSRYEQYF
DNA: TGTGCCAGCAGCCAATTCGCGGCAGGATCACGCTACGAGCAGTACTTC

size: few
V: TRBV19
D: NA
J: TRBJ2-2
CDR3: CASRETDSTLTGELFF
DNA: TGTGCCAGTAGGGAAACGGACTCGACACTTACCGGGGAGCTGTTTTTT

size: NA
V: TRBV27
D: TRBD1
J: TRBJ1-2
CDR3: CASSLGTGAHPIYGYTF
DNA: TGTGCCAGCAGTCTAGGGACAGGAGCCCACCCCATCTATGGCTACACCTTC

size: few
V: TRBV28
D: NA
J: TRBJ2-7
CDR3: CASSHDTASSYEQYF
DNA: TGTGCCAGCAGCCATGACACCGCGAGCTCCTACGAGCAGTACTTC

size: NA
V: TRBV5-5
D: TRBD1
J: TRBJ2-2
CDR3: CASSLDVIWTGASNTGELFF
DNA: TGTGCCAGCAGCTTGGACGTAATTTGGACAGGAGCATCGAACACCGGGGAGCTGTTTTTT